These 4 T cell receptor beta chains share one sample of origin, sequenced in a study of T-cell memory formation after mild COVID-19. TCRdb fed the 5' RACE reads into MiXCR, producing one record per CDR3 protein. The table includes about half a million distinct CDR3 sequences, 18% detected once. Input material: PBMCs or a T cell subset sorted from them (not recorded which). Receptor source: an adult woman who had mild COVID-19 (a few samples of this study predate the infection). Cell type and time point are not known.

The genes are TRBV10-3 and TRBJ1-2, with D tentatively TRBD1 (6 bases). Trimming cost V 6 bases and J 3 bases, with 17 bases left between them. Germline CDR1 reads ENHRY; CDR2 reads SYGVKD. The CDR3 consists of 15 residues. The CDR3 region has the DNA TGTGCCATCAGAAGACAGGTCCCCCTTGACTATGGCTACACCTTC. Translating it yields CAIRRQVPLDYGYTF.

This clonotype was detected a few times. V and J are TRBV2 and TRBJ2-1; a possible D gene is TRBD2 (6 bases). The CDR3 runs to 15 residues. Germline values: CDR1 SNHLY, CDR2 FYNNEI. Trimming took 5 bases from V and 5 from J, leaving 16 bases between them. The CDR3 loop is CASSSQGRRDNEQFF. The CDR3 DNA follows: TGTGCCAGCAGTTCCCAGGGACGGAGGGACAATGAGCAGTTCTTC.

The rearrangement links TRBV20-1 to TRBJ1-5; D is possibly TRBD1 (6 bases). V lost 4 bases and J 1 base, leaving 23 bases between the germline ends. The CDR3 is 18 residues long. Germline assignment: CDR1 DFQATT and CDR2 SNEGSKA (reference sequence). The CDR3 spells CSAIRGGSPLISNQPQHF. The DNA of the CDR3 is TGCAGTGCTATTAGAGGGGGGTCCCCCCTTATAAGCAATCAGCCCCAGCATTTT.

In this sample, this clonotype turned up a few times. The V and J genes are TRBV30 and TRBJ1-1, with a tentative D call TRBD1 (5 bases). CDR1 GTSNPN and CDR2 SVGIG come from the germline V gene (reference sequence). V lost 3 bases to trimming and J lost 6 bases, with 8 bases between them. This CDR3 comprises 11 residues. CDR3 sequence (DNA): TGTGCCTGGAGGACAGCATCTGAAGCTTTCTTT. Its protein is CAWRTASEAFF.